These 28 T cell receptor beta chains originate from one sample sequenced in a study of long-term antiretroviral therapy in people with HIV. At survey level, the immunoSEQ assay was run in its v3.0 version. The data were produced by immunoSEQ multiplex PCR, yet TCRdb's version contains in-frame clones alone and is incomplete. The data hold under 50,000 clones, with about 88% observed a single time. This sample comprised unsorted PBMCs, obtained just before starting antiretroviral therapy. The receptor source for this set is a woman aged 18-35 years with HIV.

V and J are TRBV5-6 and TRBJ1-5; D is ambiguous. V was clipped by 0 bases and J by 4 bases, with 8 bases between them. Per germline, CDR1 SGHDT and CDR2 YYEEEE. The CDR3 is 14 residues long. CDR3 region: CASSLVPSNQPQHF. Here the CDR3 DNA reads TGTGCCAGCAGCTTGGTGCCTTCTAATCAGCCCCAGCATTTT.

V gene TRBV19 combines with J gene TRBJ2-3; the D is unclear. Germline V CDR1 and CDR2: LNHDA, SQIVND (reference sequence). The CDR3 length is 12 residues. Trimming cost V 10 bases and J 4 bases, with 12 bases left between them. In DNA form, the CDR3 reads TGTGCCACCCAACGAGAGGCAGATACGCAGTATTTT. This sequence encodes CATQREADTQYF.

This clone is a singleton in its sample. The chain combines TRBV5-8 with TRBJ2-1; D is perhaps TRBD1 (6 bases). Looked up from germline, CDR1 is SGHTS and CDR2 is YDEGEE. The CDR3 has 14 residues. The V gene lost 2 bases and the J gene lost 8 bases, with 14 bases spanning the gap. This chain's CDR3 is CASSFAPGHHEQFF. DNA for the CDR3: TGTGCCAGCAGCTTTGCACCGGGACACCATGAGCAGTTCTTC.

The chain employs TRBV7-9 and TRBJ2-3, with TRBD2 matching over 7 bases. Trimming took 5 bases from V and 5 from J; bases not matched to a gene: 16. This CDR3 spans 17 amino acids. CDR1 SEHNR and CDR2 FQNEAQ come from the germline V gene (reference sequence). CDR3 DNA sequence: TGTGCCAGCAGCCTTGTAGGGGCGGGAGTTCGGAGAGATACGCAGTATTTT. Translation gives CASSLVGAGVRRDTQYF.

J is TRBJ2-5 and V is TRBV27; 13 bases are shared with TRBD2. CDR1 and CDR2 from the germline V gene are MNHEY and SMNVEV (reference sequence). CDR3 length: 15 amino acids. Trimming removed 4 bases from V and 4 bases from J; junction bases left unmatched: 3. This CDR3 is CASSSTSGRLETQYF. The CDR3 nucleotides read TGTGCCAGCAGTTCGACTAGCGGGAGGCTAGAGACCCAGTACTTC.

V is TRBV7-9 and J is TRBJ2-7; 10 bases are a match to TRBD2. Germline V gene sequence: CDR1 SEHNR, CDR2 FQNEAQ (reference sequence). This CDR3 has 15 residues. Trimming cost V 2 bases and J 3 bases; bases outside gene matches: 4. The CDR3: CASSLTSGIVYEQYF. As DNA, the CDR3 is TGTGCCAGCAGCTTAACTAGCGGGATTGTCTACGAGCAGTACTTC.

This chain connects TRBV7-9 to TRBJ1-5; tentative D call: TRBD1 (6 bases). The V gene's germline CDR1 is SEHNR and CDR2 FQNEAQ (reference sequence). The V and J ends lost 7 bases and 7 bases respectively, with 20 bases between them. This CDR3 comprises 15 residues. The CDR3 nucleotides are TGTGCCAGCACCATCGGGGGCCCGGAAGAACAGCCCCAGCATTTT. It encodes CASTIGGPEEQPQHF.

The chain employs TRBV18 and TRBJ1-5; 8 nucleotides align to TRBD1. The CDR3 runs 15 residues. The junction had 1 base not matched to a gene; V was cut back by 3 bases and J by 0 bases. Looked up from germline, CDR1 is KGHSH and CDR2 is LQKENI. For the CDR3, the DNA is TGTGCCAGCTCACCGGGACAGGCTAGCAATCAGCCCCAGCATTTT. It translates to CASSPGQASNQPQHF.

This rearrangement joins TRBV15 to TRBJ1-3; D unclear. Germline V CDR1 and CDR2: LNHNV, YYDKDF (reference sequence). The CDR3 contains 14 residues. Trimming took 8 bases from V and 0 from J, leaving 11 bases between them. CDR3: CATGDFDSGNTIYF. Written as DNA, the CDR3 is TGTGCCACCGGGGATTTTGACTCTGGAAACACCATATATTTT.

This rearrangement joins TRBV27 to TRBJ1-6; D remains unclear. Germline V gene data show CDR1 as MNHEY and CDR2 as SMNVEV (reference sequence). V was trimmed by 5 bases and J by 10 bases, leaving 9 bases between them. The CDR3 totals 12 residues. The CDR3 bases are TGTGCCAGCAGTCCCTTAAACTCACCCCTCCACTTT. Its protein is CASSPLNSPLHF.

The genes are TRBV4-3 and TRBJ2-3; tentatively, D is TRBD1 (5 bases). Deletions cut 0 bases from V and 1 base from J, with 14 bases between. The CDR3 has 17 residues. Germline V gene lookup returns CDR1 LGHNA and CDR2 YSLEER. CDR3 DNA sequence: TGCGCCAGCAGCCAAGATTGGCAGGGCATCGGCACAGATACGCAGTATTTT. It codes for CASSQDWQGIGTDTQYF.

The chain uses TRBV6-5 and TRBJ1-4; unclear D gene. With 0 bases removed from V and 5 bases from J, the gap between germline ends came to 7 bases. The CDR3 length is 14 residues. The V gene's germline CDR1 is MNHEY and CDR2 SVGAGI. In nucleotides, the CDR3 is TGTGCCAGCAGTTACTCGAGACGAAATGAAAAACTGTTTTTT. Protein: CASSYSRRNEKLFF.

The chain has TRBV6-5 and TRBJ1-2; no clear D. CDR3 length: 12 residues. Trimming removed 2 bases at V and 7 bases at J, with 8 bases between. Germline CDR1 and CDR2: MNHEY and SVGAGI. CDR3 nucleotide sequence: TGTGCCAGCAGTTACAGCCAGGCTGGCTACACCTTC. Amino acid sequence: CASSYSQAGYTF.

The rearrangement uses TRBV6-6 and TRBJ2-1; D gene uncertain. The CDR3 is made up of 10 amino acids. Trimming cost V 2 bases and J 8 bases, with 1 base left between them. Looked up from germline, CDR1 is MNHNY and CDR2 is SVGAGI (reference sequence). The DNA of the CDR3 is TGTGCCAGCAGTTACGATGAGCAGTTCTTC. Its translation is CASSYDEQFF.

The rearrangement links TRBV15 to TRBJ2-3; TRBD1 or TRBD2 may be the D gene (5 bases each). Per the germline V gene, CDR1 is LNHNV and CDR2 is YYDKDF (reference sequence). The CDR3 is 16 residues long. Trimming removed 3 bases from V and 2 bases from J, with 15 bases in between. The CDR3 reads CATSRGPRLFTDTQYF. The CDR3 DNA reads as TGTGCCACCAGCAGGGGACCGAGGCTGTTCACAGATACGCAGTATTTT.

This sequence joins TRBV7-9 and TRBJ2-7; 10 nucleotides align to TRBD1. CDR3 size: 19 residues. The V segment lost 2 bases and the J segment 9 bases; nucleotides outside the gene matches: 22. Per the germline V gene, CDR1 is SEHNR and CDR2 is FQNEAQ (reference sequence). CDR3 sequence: CASSLPLSDDRGRPSGQYF. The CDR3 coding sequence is TGTGCCAGCAGCTTACCCCTTAGCGACGACAGGGGGCGGCCGAGTGGGCAGTACTTC.

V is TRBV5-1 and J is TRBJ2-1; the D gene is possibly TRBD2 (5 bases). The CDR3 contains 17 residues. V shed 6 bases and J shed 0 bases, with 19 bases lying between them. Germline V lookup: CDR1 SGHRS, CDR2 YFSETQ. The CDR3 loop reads CASTNGLEEDSYNEQFF. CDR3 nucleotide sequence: TGCGCCAGCACAAACGGTCTCGAGGAGGACTCCTACAATGAGCAGTTCTTC.

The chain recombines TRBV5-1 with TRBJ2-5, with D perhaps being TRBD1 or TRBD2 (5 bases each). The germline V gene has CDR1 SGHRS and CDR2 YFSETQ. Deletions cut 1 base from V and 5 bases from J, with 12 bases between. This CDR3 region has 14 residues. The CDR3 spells CASSLFTGLETQYF. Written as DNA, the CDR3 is TGCGCCAGCAGCTTGTTTACGGGGCTGGAGACCCAGTACTTC. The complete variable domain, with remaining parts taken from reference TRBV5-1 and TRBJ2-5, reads KAGVTQTPRYLIKTRGQQVTLSCSPISGHRSVSWYQQTPGQGLQFLFEYFSETQRNKGNFPGRFSGRQFSNSRSEMNVSTLELGDSALYLCASSLFTGLETQYFGPGTRLLVL.

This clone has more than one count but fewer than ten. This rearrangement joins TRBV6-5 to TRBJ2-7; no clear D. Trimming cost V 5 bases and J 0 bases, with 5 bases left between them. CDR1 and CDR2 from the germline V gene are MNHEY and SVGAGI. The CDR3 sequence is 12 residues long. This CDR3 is CASSPPSYEQYF. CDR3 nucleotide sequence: TGTGCCAGCAGTCCCCCCTCCTACGAGCAGTACTTC.

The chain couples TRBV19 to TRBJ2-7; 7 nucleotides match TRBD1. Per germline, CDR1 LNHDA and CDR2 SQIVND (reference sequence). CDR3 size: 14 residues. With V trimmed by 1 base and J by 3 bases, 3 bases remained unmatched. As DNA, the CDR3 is TGTGCCAGTAGTATAGTTCAGGGGGACTACGAGCAGTACTTC. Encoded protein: CASSIVQGDYEQYF. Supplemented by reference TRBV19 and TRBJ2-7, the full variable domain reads DGGITQSPKYLFRKEGQNVTLSCEQNLNHDAMYWYRQDPGQGLRLIYYSQIVNDFQKGDIAEGYSVSREKKESFPLTVTSAQKNPTAFYLCASSIVQGDYEQYFGPGTRLTVT.

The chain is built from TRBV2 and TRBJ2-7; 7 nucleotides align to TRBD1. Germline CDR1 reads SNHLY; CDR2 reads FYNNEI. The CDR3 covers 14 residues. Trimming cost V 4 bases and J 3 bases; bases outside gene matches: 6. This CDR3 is CASSARDSIYEQYF. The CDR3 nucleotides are TGTGCCAGCAGTGCCCGGGACAGCATCTACGAGCAGTACTTC.

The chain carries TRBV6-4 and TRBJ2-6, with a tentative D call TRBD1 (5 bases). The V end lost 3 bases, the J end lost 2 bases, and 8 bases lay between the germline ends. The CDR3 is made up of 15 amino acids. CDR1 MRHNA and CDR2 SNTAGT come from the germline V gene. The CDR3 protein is CASSDTGTGANVLTF. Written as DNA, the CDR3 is TGTGCCAGCAGTGATACAGGCACTGGGGCCAACGTCCTGACTTTC.

The CDR3 sequence: CASSRPTSEQYF. As DNA, the CDR3 is TGTGCCAGCAGTCGCCCCACCAGCGAGCAGTACTTC. The V gene is TRBV28, the J gene TRBJ2-7; D gene ambiguous. V was pared by 5 bases and J by 6 bases, with 11 bases between. Looked up from germline, CDR1 is MDHEN and CDR2 is SYDVKM. This CDR3 region has 12 residues.

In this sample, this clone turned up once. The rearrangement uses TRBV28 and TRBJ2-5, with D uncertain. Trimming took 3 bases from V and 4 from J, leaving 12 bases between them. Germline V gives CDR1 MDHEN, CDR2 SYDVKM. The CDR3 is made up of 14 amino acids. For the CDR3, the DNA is TGTGCCAGCAGTTTGGTAGGAAACGGAGAGACCCAGTACTTC. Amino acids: CASSLVGNGETQYF.

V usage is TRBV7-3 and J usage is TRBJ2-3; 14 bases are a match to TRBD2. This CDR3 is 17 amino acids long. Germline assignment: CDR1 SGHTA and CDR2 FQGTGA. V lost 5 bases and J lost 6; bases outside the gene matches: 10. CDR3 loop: CASSMMMTSGREDTQYF. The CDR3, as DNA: TGTGCCAGCAGCATGATGATGACTAGCGGGAGGGAGGATACGCAGTATTTT.

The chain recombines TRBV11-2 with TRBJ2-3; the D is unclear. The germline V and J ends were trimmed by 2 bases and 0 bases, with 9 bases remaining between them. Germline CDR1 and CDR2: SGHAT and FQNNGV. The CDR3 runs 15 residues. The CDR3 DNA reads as TGTGCCAGCAGCTTAATGCCGACTAGCACAGATACGCAGTATTTT. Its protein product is CASSLMPTSTDTQYF.

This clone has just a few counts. As DNA, the CDR3 is TGTGCCAGCAGTTTAAATTCTCCGGGAACTGGAAACACCATATATTTT. It encodes CASSLNSPGTGNTIYF. V is TRBV27 and J is TRBJ1-3, with unresolved D. Between the trimmed V and J ends, which lost 2 bases and 2 bases, there was a span of 13 bases. This CDR3 is built from 16 residues. CDR1 and CDR2 (germline): MNHEY, SMNVEV (reference sequence).

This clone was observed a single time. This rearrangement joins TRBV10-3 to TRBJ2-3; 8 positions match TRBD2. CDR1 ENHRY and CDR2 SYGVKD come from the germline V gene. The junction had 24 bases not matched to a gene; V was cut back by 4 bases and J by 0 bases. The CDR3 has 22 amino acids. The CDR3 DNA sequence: TGTGCCATCAGTGTACTATCCGGGACTAGTAGCGTCCCATCCCGGAGCACAGATACGCAGTATTTT. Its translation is CAISVLSGTSSVPSRSTDTQYF.